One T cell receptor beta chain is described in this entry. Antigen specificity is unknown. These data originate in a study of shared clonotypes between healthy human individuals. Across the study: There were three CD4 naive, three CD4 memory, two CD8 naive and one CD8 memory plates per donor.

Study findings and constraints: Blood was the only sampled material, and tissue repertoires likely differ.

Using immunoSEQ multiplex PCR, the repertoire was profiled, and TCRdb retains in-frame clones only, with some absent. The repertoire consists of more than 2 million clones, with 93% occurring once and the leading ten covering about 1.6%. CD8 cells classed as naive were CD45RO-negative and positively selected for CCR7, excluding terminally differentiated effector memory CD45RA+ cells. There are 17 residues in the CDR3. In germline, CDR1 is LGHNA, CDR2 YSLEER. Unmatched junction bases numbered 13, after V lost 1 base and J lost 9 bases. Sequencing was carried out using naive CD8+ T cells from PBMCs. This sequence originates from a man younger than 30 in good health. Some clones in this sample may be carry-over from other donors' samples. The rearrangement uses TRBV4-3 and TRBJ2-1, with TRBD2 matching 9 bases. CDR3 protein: CASSQVEWREGLGEQFF. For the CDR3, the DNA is TGCGCCAGCAGCCAAGTAGAGTGGCGGGAGGGCCTCGGTGAGCAGTTCTTC.